A selection of T cell receptor beta chains follows, all from one sample in a study of cytomegalovirus exposure and HLA in healthy donors. Assay used: immunoSEQ multiplex PCR; TCRdb lists only in-frame clones, some missing. Of 150,000 or so clones listed, approximately 73% are singletons. Sequenced: PBMCs. Source of these receptors: a woman aged 18-35 years in good health and CMV-seronegative. CDR3s include the opening cysteine and the closing phenylalanine or tryptophan. D genes are given only for firm matches. Rows give clone size only sometimes, using once, few, many, or a class for an expanded clone.

d_call,v_call,j_call,clone_size,cdr3_nt,cdr3_aa
.,TRBV14,TRBJ2-3,.,TGTGCCAGCAGCCATCTAGTATATACGCAGTATTTT,CASSHLVYTQYF
TRBD1,TRBV18,TRBJ1-4,.,TGTGCCAGCTCACCGCAGGGGGCGCTGGGTGAAAAACTGTTTTTT,CASSPQGALGEKLFF
TRBD1,TRBV18,TRBJ2-7,.,TGTGCCAGCTCATCGGACAGGGCCTACGAGCAGTACTTC,CASSSDRAYEQYF
TRBD1,TRBV7-9,TRBJ1-1,.,TGTGCCAGCAGCCGACATTTGACAGGGTTGACTGAAGCTTTCTTT,CASSRHLTGLTEAFF
TRBD2,TRBV30,TRBJ2-2,.,TGTGCCTGGAATTTTAGGACTAGCGGGAGTCTCGCCGGGGAGCTGTTTTTT,CAWNFRTSGSLAGELFF
TRBD1,TRBV29-1,TRBJ2-5,.,TGCAGCGTTGACAACAGGGGGACCCAGTACTTC,CSVDNRGTQYF
TRBD1,TRBV7-2,TRBJ1-5,few,TGTGCCAGCAGCCCCCGACAGGGGGGTCAGCCCCAGCATTTT,CASSPRQGGQPQHF
TRBD1,TRBV5-5,TRBJ2-6,few,TGTGCCAGCAGCCATAGGGGGGACAGGATCTCTGGGGCCAACGTCCTGACTTTC,CASSHRGDRISGANVLTF
TRBD1,TRBV10-3,TRBJ1-1,.,TGTGCCATCAGACCCACCTTACAGGGGGCCGGGACTGAAGCTTTCTTT,CAIRPTLQGAGTEAFF
TRBD1,TRBV5-4,TRBJ2-1,.,TGTGCCAGCAGCCTTCCTGGGACAGCGCACTTCTTC,CASSLPGTAHFF
TRBD1,TRBV7-2,TRBJ1-3,few,TGTGCCAGCAGCTTGGCCCGGACAGGGGCGAAAGGAAACACCATATATTTT,CASSLARTGAKGNTIYF
.,TRBV4-3,TRBJ1-1,.,TGCGCCAGCAGCCAAGTCCACATTTCTGGTCCATGGGAAGCTTTCTTT,CASSQVHISGPWEAFF
TRBD1,TRBV4-3,TRBJ1-1,.,TGCGCCAGCAGCCGAGCGGACAGGAGCACTGAAGCTTTCTTT,CASSRADRSTEAFF
TRBD2,TRBV4-1,TRBJ2-7,.,TGCGCCAGCAGCCAAGGCCGGACTAGCGGGGGGCTTCTCTACGAGCAGTACTTC,CASSQGRTSGGLLYEQYF
.,TRBV19,TRBJ1-1,.,TGTGCCAGTAGTCTGATAGGGCAAAGGGGCAACACTGAAGCTTTCTTT,CASSLIGQRGNTEAFF
TRBD1,TRBV6-5,TRBJ1-2,.,TGTGCCAGCAGTTACTCCGGGACAGGGAAGAACACCTTC,CASSYSGTGKNTF
.,TRBV18,TRBJ1-5,.,TGTGCCAGCTCACAACCCACAGGCCATAGCAATCAGCCCCAGCATTTT,CASSQPTGHSNQPQHF
TRBD2,TRBV9,TRBJ2-1,.,TGTGCCAGCAGCGTTAGCGGGAACCGCTACAATGAGCAGTTCTTC,CASSVSGNRYNEQFF
TRBD1,TRBV5-1,TRBJ2-7,.,TGCGCCAGCAGACCCGGGACAGTCATCTCCTACGAGCAGTACTTC,CASRPGTVISYEQYF
.,TRBV14,TRBJ1-6,.,TGTGCCAGCAGCCTCGGGGATTCACCCCTCCACTTT,CASSLGDSPLHF
TRBD2,TRBV11-3,TRBJ2-2,.,TGTGCCAGCAGCACCGGGACTAGCGGGAGGGCCGGGACCGGGGAGCTGTTTTTT,CASSTGTSGRAGTGELFF
.,TRBV25-1,TRBJ2-7,.,TGTGCCAGCAGTGATCCCAATGGACAGTTTGCCTACGAGCAGTACTTC,CASSDPNGQFAYEQYF
TRBD1,TRBV11-3,TRBJ1-4,.,TGTGCCAGCAGCTTAAGGTTCGGGACAGATAATGAAAAACTGTTTTTT,CASSLRFGTDNEKLFF
.,TRBV28,TRBJ2-2,few,TGTGCCAGCAGCGGCAGGTTTAAAATCGGGGAGCTGTTTTTT,CASSGRFKIGELFF
.,TRBV18,TRBJ2-5,.,TGTGCCAGCTCACCGGGACAAGTACAAGAGACCCAGTACTTC,CASSPGQVQETQYF
.,TRBV11-2,TRBJ2-5,once,TGTGCCAGCAGCTTAAGTCAGGGAAGGCAAGAGACCCAGTACTTC,CASSLSQGRQETQYF
.,TRBV20-1,TRBJ2-7,.,TGCAGTGCGCAGGCCTCCTACGAGCAGTACTTC,CSAQASYEQYF
TRBD1,TRBV5-1,TRBJ2-7,.,TGCGCCAGCAGCGGGGACAGGGCCCACGAGCAGTACTTC,CASSGDRAHEQYF
TRBD1,TRBV14,TRBJ2-2,.,TGTGCCAGCAGCCAAGATCTAGGAGGACAGGGGGCGAGGACCGGGGAGCTGTTTTTT,CASSQDLGGQGARTGELFF
TRBD2,TRBV2,TRBJ2-1,.,TGTGCCAGCAGGCTCGGGACTAGCGGGAGGGTCTACAATGAGCAGTTCTTC,CASRLGTSGRVYNEQFF
TRBD1,TRBV4-3,TRBJ1-2,.,TGCGCCAGCAGCCAAGAACAGGGGTATGGCTACACCTTC,CASSQEQGYGYTF
TRBD1,TRBV5-4,TRBJ2-2,few,TGTGCCAGCAGCCCGCGGACAGGGTCCACCGGGGAGCTGTTTTTT,CASSPRTGSTGELFF
.,TRBV7-6,TRBJ2-6,.,TGTGCCAGCAGCATGCCGGGTGCGGCCAACGTCCTGACTTTC,CASSMPGAANVLTF
TRBD2,TRBV4-3,TRBJ2-1,.,TGCGCCAGCAGCGCGAGCGGGGGGCGTTACAATGAGCAGTTCTTC,CASSASGGRYNEQFF
TRBD1,TRBV19,TRBJ1-5,.,TGTGCCAGTATGGAGGGGACAGGGGAATTCGGAAATCAGCCCCAGCATTTT,CASMEGTGEFGNQPQHF
TRBD1,TRBV25-1,TRBJ1-2,.,TGTGCCAGCAGTGACCCGACAGGGGGTGGCTACACCTTC,CASSDPTGGGYTF
.,TRBV5-1,TRBJ1-1,.,TGCGCCAGCAGCTCCAGGGTCCTGAACACTGAAGCTTTCTTT,CASSSRVLNTEAFF
.,TRBV19,TRBJ1-1,.,TGTGCCAGTAGTATAACAGGACAGATAAACACTGAAGCTTTCTTT,CASSITGQINTEAFF
TRBD1,TRBV29-1,TRBJ1-1,.,TGCAGTCACGTTCCAGGGGGCGCGAACACTGAAGCTTTCTTT,CSHVPGGANTEAFF
.,TRBV4-2,TRBJ2-7,few,TGTGCCAGCAGCCAAGACAGTGGCGGGGCCTACGAGCAGTACTTC,CASSQDSGGAYEQYF
.,TRBV11-2,TRBJ1-6,.,TGTGCCAGCAGCTTGGGTGCGGGCAGAGGTAATTCACCCCTCCACTTT,CASSLGAGRGNSPLHF
.,TRBV11-3,TRBJ1-4,.,TGTGCCAGCAGCCCGAGGACGGGAAATGAAAAACTGTTTTTT,CASSPRTGNEKLFF
TRBD1,TRBV25-1,TRBJ2-1,.,TGTGCCAGCAGAAGAGCTCAGGGGGCGGCCTCCTACAATGAGCAGTTCTTC,CASRRAQGAASYNEQFF
.,TRBV28,TRBJ2-7,few,TGTGCCAGCAGTACATCCTACGAGCAGTACTTC,CASSTSYEQYF
.,TRBV7-9,TRBJ1-6,.,TGTGCCAGCAGCTTAGGCCCGGGTTCACCCCTCCACTTT,CASSLGPGSPLHF
.,TRBV9,TRBJ1-2,.,TGTGCCAGCAGCCCCTCTATGAGTTCCTATGGCTACACCTTC,CASSPSMSSYGYTF
.,TRBV2,TRBJ2-3,.,TGTGCCAGCAGTGAAGGGATAGGTGGGGGCAGCACAGATACGCAGTATTTT,CASSEGIGGGSTDTQYF
.,TRBV21-1,TRBJ1-5,once,TGTGCCAGCAGCAAAGTTTTGAACAGGGCCGATAGCAATCAGCCCCAGCATTTT,CASSKVLNRADSNQPQHF
TRBD2,TRBV4-1,TRBJ2-1,.,TGCGCCAGCAGCCTATGGGGCGGGAGGAATGAGCAGTTCTTC,CASSLWGGRNEQFF
TRBD2,TRBV5-5,TRBJ2-3,.,TGTGCCAGCAGCGAGGGACTAGCGGGGGGCTATACGCAGTATTTT,CASSEGLAGGYTQYF
.,TRBV7-3,TRBJ2-3,few,TGTGCCAGCAGCCCCAGGGGGGGCACAGATACGCAGTATTTT,CASSPRGGTDTQYF
.,TRBV25-1,TRBJ1-1,.,TGTGCCAGCAGTTTAGTGAACACTGAAGCTTTCTTT,CASSLVNTEAFF
TRBD2,TRBV9,TRBJ2-1,.,TGTGCCAGCAGCACTAGCGGGGGGGCCCGAGAGCAGTTCTTC,CASSTSGGAREQFF
.,TRBV2,TRBJ2-5,.,TGTGCCAGCAGTTTATCCAGTCAAGAGACCCAGTACTTC,CASSLSSQETQYF